This entry lists 8 T cell receptor beta chains sequenced from one sample in a study of spatial heterogeneity in lung cancer (dated by TCRdb to the late 2010s). The library came from 5' RACE. Sequencing was performed on a NextSeq 500. Starting from the raw public reads, TCRdb applied fastp trimming at Q25, assembled clones with MiXCR and retained in-frame beta chains. One record per CDR3 amino acid sequence lists the most common genes and DNA. The sample table holds about 29,000 distinct CDR3 sequences, of which less than 11% were seen once. The ten top clones hold 28% of the sample. Taken with the paper, the label for time point translates to: blood at routine non-recurrence follow-up after resection. The material sequenced was PBMCs, taken at follow-up. The receptors shown here come from a female donor with early-stage non-small cell lung cancer.

The CDR3 loop reads CASSLTSRADEQFF. DNA for the CDR3: TGTGCCAGCAGCTTGACTAGCCGCGCGGATGAGCAGTTCTTC. The rearrangement joins TRBV5-5 to TRBJ2-1; D perhaps matches TRBD2 (6 bases). Germline lookup yields CDR1 SGHKS and CDR2 YYEKEE (reference sequence). Trimming removed 1 base at V and 8 bases at J, with 13 bases between. CDR3 length: 14 residues.

This clonotype was observed many times. CDR3 in amino acids: CASSRNIQETQYF. In nucleotides, the CDR3 is TGTGCCAGCAGCCGGAACATTCAAGAGACCCAGTACTTC. The rearrangement links TRBV7-9 to TRBJ2-5; D is unclear. V lost 5 bases, J lost 2 bases, and 9 bases lay in between. Looked up from germline, CDR1 is SEHNR and CDR2 is FQNEAQ (reference sequence). The length of the CDR3 is 13 residues.

This clonotype was observed a few times. The genes are TRBV6-6 and TRBJ1-1; TRBD1 matches at 9 bases. This CDR3 spans 19 amino acids. The V segment lost 1 base and the J segment 3 bases; nucleotides outside the gene matches: 15. From germline, CDR1 is MNHNY and CDR2 SVGAGI (reference sequence). This chain's CDR3 is CASSYLHTGGQPEDTEAFF. As DNA, the CDR3 is TGTGCCAGCAGTTACTTACACACAGGGGGCCAACCTGAGGACACTGAAGCTTTCTTT.

This rearrangement joins TRBV2 to TRBJ2-7, with unresolved D. Germline V gene lookup returns CDR1 SNHLY and CDR2 FYNNEI. The CDR3 runs to 14 residues. Trimming shortened V by 3 bases and J by 6 bases, and 15 bases separated the two germline ends. The CDR3 is CASSEWWKPSEQYF. The CDR3 DNA reads TGTGCCAGCAGTGAGTGGTGGAAGCCTAGCGAGCAGTACTTC.

There are many counts of this clonotype. This rearrangement joins TRBV6-2 or TRBV6-3 to TRBJ2-5; TRBD2 matches at 11 bases. The CDR3 is made up of 18 amino acids. V shed 2 bases and J 1 base; nucleotides not matched to a gene: 9. Germline values: CDR1 MNHEY, CDR2 SVGEGT. CDR3 coding DNA: TGTGCCAGCAGTTACGGACTAGCGGGCACAAAAGTCCAAGAGACCCAGTACTTC. Amino acids: CASSYGLAGTKVQETQYF.

This chain joins TRBV24-1 and TRBJ2-7; the D gene could be TRBD1 or TRBD2 (5 bases each). V was trimmed by 8 bases and J by 2 bases, leaving 18 bases between them. CDR3 length equals 15 residues. The V gene's germline CDR1 is KGHDR and CDR2 SFDVKD. The CDR3 nucleotides read TGTGCCACCATTGAGGGACCTACAAGTCCCTACGAGCAGTACTTC. Its protein is CATIEGPTSPYEQYF.

At least ten counts were recorded for this clonotype. V and J are TRBV5-1 and TRBJ2-6, with 8 bases lining up with TRBD1. CDR3 length equals 17 residues. The J segment lost 0 bases and the V segment lost 0 bases, leaving 2 bases of the junction unmatched. The germline V gene encodes CDR1 SGHRS and CDR2 YFSETQ. The DNA for the CDR3 is TGCGCCAGCAGCTTGGGGACAGGGATCTCTGGGGCCAACGTCCTGACTTTC. It translates to CASSLGTGISGANVLTF.

This clonotype was detected only a few times. In DNA, the CDR3 is TGTGCCAGTACCACCCGCGGAGGAGGACGGTCTGTATTGGGCTACACCTTC. Translating gives CASTTRGGGRSVLGYTF. The chain couples TRBV19 to TRBJ1-2; D remains unclear. The V end lost 7 bases, the J end lost 8 bases, and 29 bases lay between the germline ends. CDR1 is LNHDA and CDR2 is SQIVND in the germline V gene (reference sequence). CDR3 length: 17 amino acids.